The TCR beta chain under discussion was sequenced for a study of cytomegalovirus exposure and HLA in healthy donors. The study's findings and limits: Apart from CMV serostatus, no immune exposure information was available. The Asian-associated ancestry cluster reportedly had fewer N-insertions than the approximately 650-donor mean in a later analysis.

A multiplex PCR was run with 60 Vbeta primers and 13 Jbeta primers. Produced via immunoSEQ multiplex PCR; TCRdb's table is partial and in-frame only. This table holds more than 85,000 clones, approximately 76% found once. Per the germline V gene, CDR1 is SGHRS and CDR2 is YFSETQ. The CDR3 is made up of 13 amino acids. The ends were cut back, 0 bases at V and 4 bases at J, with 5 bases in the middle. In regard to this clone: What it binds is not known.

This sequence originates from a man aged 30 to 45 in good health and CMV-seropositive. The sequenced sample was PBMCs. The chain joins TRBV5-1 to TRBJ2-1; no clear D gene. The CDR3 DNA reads TGCGCCAGCAGCTTGGACGGGTACAATGAGCAGTTCTTC. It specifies CASSLDGYNEQFF.